This T cell receptor beta chain was identified in a study of graft-versus-host responses after intestinal transplantation. Study at large: Multivisceral, liver-intestinal, or isolated intestinal grafts went to recipients.

Study results and limitations: GvH clonotypes were identified within recipient marrow, with a subset emerging first in ileum or blood.

A word on this clone: Antigen: not known.

Germline V gene lookup returns CDR1 SGDLS and CDR2 YYNGEE. This CDR3 contains 15 residues. V was clipped by 0 bases and J by 0 bases, with 7 bases between them. Sequenced by immunoSEQ multiplex PCR; TCRdb stores in-frame clones only, minus some. The top ten hold about 2% of the sample, which has 80,000 to 95,000 clones, about 93% seen once. The sample consisted of unstimulated CD8+ T cells sorted from spleen or lymph node cells, taken before intestinal transplant. The chain couples TRBV9 to TRBJ2-1; D gene uncertain. The clonotype originates from a human donor who received an intestinal transplant. CDR3 region: CASSVDLVSYNEQFF. The CDR3 coding sequence is TGTGCCAGCAGCGTAGATTTAGTCTCCTACAATGAGCAGTTCTTC. The variable domain in full, completed from reference TRBV9 and TRBJ2-1, reads DSGVTQTPKHLITATGQRVTLRCSPRSGDLSVYWYQQSLDQGLQFLIQYYNGEERAKGNILERFSAQQFPDLHSELNLSSLELGDSALYFCASSVDLVSYNEQFFGPGTRLTVL.